These 13 T cell receptor beta chains came from one sample sequenced in a study of blood T cell repertoires in COVID-19. Method: immunoSEQ multiplex PCR; TCRdb's copy keeps in-frame clones and lacks some. The table includes nearly 200,000 clones, 70% to 85% detected once. Source material: peripheral blood. The receptors come from a human donor with acute or convalescent COVID-19. The donor label of this sample is uncertain.

V is TRBV4-3 and J is TRBJ1-2; tentative D call: TRBD1 (5 bases). V lost 0 bases and J lost 8, with 10 bases in between. CDR3 length: 13 amino acids. In germline, CDR1 is LGHNA, CDR2 YSLEER. CDR3 residues: CASSQDRGQGYTF. In DNA, the CDR3 is TGCGCCAGCAGCCAAGATAGGGGTCAGGGCTACACCTTC.

The chain has TRBV27 and TRBJ1-2; D may be TRBD1 (5 bases). This CDR3 has 17 residues. V was clipped by 5 bases and J by 4 bases, with 23 bases between them. Germline CDR1 reads MNHEY; CDR2 reads SMNVEV (reference sequence). The CDR3 loop reads CASSPIRPFSRGYGYTF. The CDR3 region has the DNA TGTGCCAGCAGTCCTATTAGGCCCTTTTCAAGGGGCTATGGCTACACCTTC.

V and J are TRBV7-2 and TRBJ2-5, with TRBD2 matching 9 bases. The CDR3 spans 15 residues. CDR1 and CDR2 from the germline V gene are SGHTA and FQGNSA. The trim removed 5 bases at V and 2 bases at J, leaving 6 bases unmatched. In nucleotides, the CDR3 is TGTGCCAGCAGCCAACTAGCGGGCAGACAAGAGACCCAGTACTTC. The encoded protein is CASSQLAGRQETQYF. Based on the CDR3 plus reference TRBV7-2 and TRBJ2-5, the full variable domain is GAGVSQSPSNKVTEKGKDVELRCDPISGHTALYWYRQSLGQGLEFLIYFQGNSAPDKSGLPSDRFSAERTGGSVSTLTIQRTQQEDSAVYLCASSQLAGRQETQYFGPGTRLLVL.

Remarks on this clone: Other DNA sequences in the same sample also yield this CDR3. The rearrangement links TRBV20-1 to TRBJ2-7, with D possibly TRBD1 on 5 matching bases. V lost 6 bases to trimming and J lost 6 bases, with 12 bases between them. Germline CDR1 and CDR2: DFQATT and SNEGSKA (reference sequence). The CDR3 is made up of 11 amino acids. As DNA, the CDR3 is TGCAGTGCGGGCAGGGTCTCCGAGCAGTACTTC. Protein sequence: CSAGRVSEQYF.

V is TRBV28 and J is TRBJ1-1, with TRBD1 matching 7 bases. Trimming cost V 2 bases and J 4 bases; bases outside gene matches: 4. This CDR3 is 14 amino acids long. CDR1 is MDHEN, CDR2 SYDVKM, per germline. CDR3 sequence reads: CASSLTGQRTEAFF. DNA for the CDR3: TGTGCCAGCAGTTTAACGGGACAGCGCACTGAAGCTTTCTTT.

The CDR3: CASSESNSANTGELFF. In DNA form, the CDR3 reads TGCGCCAGCAGTGAGTCGAACTCCGCGAACACCGGGGAGCTGTTTTTT. The chain employs TRBV10-1 and TRBJ2-2; D not certain. The CDR3 consists of 16 residues. V gave up 0 bases and J gave up 0 bases, with 8 bases separating them. Germline CDR1 reads WNHNN; CDR2 reads SYGVQD (reference sequence).

This chain uses TRBV7-9 with TRBJ1-1; no clear D gene. The CDR3 is 14 amino acids. V dropped 2 bases and J dropped 1 base, with 8 bases sitting between them. Germline V gene data show CDR1 as SEHNR and CDR2 as FQNEAQ (reference sequence). In DNA form, the CDR3 reads TGTGCCAGCAGCTTATTCAGCGGGAACACTGAAGCTTTCTTT. Translated, it gives CASSLFSGNTEAFF.

The rearrangement joins TRBV7-8 to TRBJ2-7; 10 positions agree with TRBD2. With 5 bases clipped from V and 3 bases from J, the junction kept 7 bases outside the gene matches. The CDR3 has 15 residues. Germline loops: CDR1 SGHVS, CDR2 FQNEAQ. Here the CDR3 reads CASSIVLAGNYEQYF. CDR3 DNA sequence: TGTGCCAGCAGCATCGTACTAGCGGGAAACTACGAGCAGTACTTC. The full variable domain, rest sourced from reference TRBV7-8 and TRBJ2-7, is GAGVSQSPRYKVAKRGQDVALRCDPISGHVSLFWYQQALGQGPEFLTYFQNEAQLDKSGLPSDRFFAERPEGSVSTLKIQRTQQEDSAVYLCASSIVLAGNYEQYFGPGTRLTVT.

The V and J genes are TRBV5-1 and TRBJ2-3, with 11 bases lining up with TRBD2. V lost 3 bases and J lost 5; bases outside the gene matches: 5. The CDR3 covers 15 residues. Germline V gene data show CDR1 as SGHRS and CDR2 as YFSETQ. The CDR3 DNA is TGCGCCAGCAGCTCACTAGCGGGAGTGGTAGATACGCAGTATTTT. Translated: CASSSLAGVVDTQYF. The full variable domain, rest sourced from reference TRBV5-1 and TRBJ2-3, is KAGVTQTPRYLIKTRGQQVTLSCSPISGHRSVSWYQQTPGQGLQFLFEYFSETQRNKGNFPGRFSGRQFSNSRSEMNVSTLELGDSALYLCASSSLAGVVDTQYFGPGTRLTVL.

This chain links TRBV10-1 with TRBJ2-3; 7 bases are a match to TRBD2. CDR3 length: 14 amino acids. Per the germline V gene, CDR1 is WNHNN and CDR2 is SYGVQD (reference sequence). The junction had 2 bases not matched to a gene; V was cut back by 4 bases and J by 1 base. CDR3 DNA: TGCGCCAGCAGTGCGCTAGCGGGCACAGATACGCAGTATTTT. Its translation: CASSALAGTDTQYF.

CDR3 loop: CASSQDSATNEKLFF. Written as DNA, the CDR3 is TGTGCCAGCAGCCAAGACAGTGCAACTAATGAAAAACTGTTTTTT. The chain carries TRBV5-4 and TRBJ1-4, with D possibly being TRBD1 (5 bases). Per germline, CDR1 SGHNT and CDR2 YYREEE (reference sequence). The CDR3 spans 15 residues. With 4 bases removed from V and 0 bases from J, the gap between germline ends came to 10 bases.

The chain links TRBV20-1 to TRBJ1-4; D not certain. The ends were cut back, 3 bases at V and 4 bases at J, with 18 bases in the middle. The length of the CDR3 is 16 residues. Germline CDR1 is DFQATT and CDR2 is SNEGSKA (reference sequence). CDR3 sequence: CSASQISSGSNEKLFF. The CDR3 region has the DNA TGCAGTGCTAGTCAGATCAGTAGCGGTAGTAATGAAAAACTGTTTTTT.

J is TRBJ1-3 and V is TRBV6-5, with 7 nucleotides matching TRBD1. The CDR3 totals 15 residues. V lost 6 bases, J lost 4 bases, and 9 bases stayed unmatched. CDR1 and CDR2 (germline): MNHEY, SVGAGI. The CDR3 DNA follows: TGTGCCAGCAGCAGACAGGGAATTTCAGGAAACACCATATATTTT. It yields the protein CASSRQGISGNTIYF.